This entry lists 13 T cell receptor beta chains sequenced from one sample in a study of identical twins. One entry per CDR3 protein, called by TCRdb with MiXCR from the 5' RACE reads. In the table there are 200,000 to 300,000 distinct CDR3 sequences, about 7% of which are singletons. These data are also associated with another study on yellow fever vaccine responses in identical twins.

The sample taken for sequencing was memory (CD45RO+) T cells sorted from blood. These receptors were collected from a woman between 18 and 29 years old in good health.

The CDR3 is CASSSVSDRPGGELFF. CDR3 DNA sequence: TGTGCCAGCAGCAGCGTATCCGACAGGCCAGGCGGGGAGCTGTTTTTT. This chain uses TRBV5-4 with TRBJ2-2; D perhaps matches TRBD1 (6 bases). V was cut by 4 bases and J by 7 bases, with 20 bases left in between. The CDR3 is 16 residues long. Germline-derived CDR1 and CDR2 are SGHNT and YYREEE (reference sequence).

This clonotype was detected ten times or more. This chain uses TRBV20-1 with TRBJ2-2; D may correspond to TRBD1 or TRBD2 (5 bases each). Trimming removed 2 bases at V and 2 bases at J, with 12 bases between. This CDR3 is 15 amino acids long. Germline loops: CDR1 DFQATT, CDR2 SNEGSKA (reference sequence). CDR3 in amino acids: CSARSGTTNTGELFF. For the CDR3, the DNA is TGCAGTGCTAGATCCGGGACCACCAACACCGGGGAGCTGTTTTTT.

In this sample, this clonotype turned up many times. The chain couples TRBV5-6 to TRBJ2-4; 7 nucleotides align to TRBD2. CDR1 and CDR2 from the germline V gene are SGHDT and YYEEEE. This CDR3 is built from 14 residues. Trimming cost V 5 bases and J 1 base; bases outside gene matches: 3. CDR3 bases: TGTGCCAGCAGTGAGGGAGGGGCCAAAAACATTCAGTACTTC. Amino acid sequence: CASSEGGAKNIQYF. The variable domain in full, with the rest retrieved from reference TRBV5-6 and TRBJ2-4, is DAGVTQSPTHLIKTRGQQVTLRCSPKSGHDTVSWYQQALGQGPQFIFQYYEEEERQRGNFPDRFSGHQFPNYSSELNVNALLLGDSALYLCASSEGGAKNIQYFGAGTRLSVL.

DNA for the CDR3: TGTGCCACCAGTGATGACAGATCAGCCAAAAACATTCAGTACTTC. Translation: CATSDDRSAKNIQYF. The chain has TRBV24-1 and TRBJ2-4; tentatively, D is TRBD1 (5 bases). Germline lookup yields CDR1 KGHDR and CDR2 SFDVKD. The CDR3 runs to 15 residues. The V end lost 3 bases, the J end lost 0 bases, and 8 bases lay between the germline ends.

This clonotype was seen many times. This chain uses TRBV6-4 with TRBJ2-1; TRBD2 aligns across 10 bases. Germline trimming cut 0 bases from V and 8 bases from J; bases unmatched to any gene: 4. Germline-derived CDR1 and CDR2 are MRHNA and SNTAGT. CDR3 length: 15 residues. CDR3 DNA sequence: TGTGCCAGCAGTGACTCTAGCGGGGGGCTTGATGAGCAGTTCTTC. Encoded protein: CASSDSSGGLDEQFF.

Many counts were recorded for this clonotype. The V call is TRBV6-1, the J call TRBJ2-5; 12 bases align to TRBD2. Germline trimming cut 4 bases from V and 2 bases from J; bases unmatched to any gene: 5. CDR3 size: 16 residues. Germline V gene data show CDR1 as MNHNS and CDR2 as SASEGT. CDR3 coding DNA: TGTGCCAGCAGTGGAGGGACTAGCGGGCCTCAAGAGACCCAGTACTTC. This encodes CASSGGTSGPQETQYF.

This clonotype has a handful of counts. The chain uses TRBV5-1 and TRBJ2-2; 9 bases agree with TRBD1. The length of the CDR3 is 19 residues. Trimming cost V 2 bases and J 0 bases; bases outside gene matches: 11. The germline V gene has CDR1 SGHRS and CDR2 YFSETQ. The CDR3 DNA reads TGCGCCAGCAGCTTTGGTGGGGGACAGGGCGATCCGAACACCGGGGAGCTGTTTTTT. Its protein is CASSFGGGQGDPNTGELFF.

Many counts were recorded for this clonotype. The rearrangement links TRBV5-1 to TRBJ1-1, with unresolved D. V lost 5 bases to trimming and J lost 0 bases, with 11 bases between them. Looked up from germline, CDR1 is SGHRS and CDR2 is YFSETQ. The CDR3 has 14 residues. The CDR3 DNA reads TGCGCCAGCAGATTCGGCGGTATGAACACTGAAGCTTTCTTT. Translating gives CASRFGGMNTEAFF.

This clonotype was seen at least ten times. The CDR3: CSAQGTSIAWEQFF. CDR3 nucleotide sequence: TGCAGTGCTCAGGGGACTAGCATCGCATGGGAGCAGTTCTTC. The chain uses TRBV20-1 and TRBJ2-1; 9 nucleotides line up with TRBD2. The V gene end was trimmed by 5 bases and the J gene end by 10 bases; junction bases not matched to a gene: 12. Germline V gene lookup returns CDR1 DFQATT and CDR2 SNEGSKA (reference sequence). The CDR3 length is 14 residues.

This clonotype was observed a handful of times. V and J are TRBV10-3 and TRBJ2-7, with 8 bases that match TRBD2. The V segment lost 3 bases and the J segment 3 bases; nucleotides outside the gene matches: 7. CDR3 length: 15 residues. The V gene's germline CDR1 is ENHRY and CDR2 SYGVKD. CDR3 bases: TGTGCCATCAGTGAACCGACTAGCGCCTACTACGAGCAGTACTTC. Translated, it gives CAISEPTSAYYEQYF.

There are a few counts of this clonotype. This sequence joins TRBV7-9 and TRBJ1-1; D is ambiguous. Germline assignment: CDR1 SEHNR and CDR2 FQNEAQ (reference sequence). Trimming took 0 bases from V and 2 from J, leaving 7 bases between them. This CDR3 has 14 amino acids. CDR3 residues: CASSLARRNTEAFF. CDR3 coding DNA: TGTGCCAGCAGCTTAGCCCGAAGAAACACTGAAGCTTTCTTT. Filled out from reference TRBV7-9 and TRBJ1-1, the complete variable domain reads DTGVSQNPRHKITKRGQNVTFRCDPISEHNRLYWYRQTLGQGPEFLTYFQNEAQLEKSRLLSDRFSAERPKGSFSTLEIQRTEQGDSAMYLCASSLARRNTEAFFGQGTRLTVV.

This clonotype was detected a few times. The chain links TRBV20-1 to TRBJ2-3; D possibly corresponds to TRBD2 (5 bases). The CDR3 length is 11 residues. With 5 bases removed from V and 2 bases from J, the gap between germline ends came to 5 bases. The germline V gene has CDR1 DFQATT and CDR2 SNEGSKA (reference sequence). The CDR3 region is CSAGLTDTQYF. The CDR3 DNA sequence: TGCAGTGCTGGACTCACAGATACGCAGTATTTT.

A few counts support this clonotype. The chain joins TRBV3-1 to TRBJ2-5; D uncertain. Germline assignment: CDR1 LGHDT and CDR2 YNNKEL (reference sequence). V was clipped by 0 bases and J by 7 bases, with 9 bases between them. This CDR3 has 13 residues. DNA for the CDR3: TGTGCCAGCAGCCAAGAACCGCCAGGGACCCAGTACTTC. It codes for CASSQEPPGTQYF.